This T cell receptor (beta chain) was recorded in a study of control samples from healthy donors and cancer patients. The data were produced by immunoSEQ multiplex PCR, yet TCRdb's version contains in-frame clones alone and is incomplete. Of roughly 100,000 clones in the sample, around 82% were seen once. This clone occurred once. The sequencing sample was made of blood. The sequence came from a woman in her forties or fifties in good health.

The CDR3 loop reads CASSLFRGDTEAFF. The CDR3 DNA reads as TGTGCCAGCAGCTTATTCCGGGGAGACACTGAAGCTTTCTTT. V usage is TRBV7-8 and J usage is TRBJ1-1; D gene ambiguous. Trimming stripped 2 bases from V and 3 bases from J, with 10 bases between. Germline values: CDR1 SGHVS, CDR2 FQNEAQ. This CDR3 region has 14 residues. Variable domain in full (rest from reference TRBV7-8 and TRBJ1-1): GAGVSQSPRYKVAKRGQDVALRCDPISGHVSLFWYQQALGQGPEFLTYFQNEAQLDKSGLPSDRFFAERPEGSVSTLKIQRTQQEDSAVYLCASSLFRGDTEAFFGQGTRLTVV.